This T cell receptor (beta chain) was obtained from a study of circulating CD8 cells and anti-PD-1 response in melanoma (dated by TCRdb to the early 2020s). About the study as a whole: Nivolumab was given to patients intravenously at 3 mg/kg every 2 weeks. Patients with complete or partial responses were classified as responders, and patients with stable or progressive disease (RECIST v1.1) were classified as non-responders. On on-treatment samples, PD-1 was detected using a biotinylated anti-human IgG4 antibody. The melanoma cohort had around 13 patients, seven of whom got anti-PD-1 as first-line therapy, while the other six had previously had targeted therapy or immunotherapy. A total of 11 melanoma patients were included in the TCR repertoire analysis, 4 of them responders and 7 non-responders. Paper-wide results and their limitations: Because tumor material was not accessible, tumor reactivity was instead assessed by peptide assays on expanded sorted subsets. The published TCR repertoire comparisons relied only on baseline and M1 samples from a small cohort that had few responders. Both treatment-naive and previously treated patients were included in the cohort, and this mixing was noted by the authors as something that could influence results. The highest diversity was observed in the DNEG repertoire, similar and higher clonality was shown by the PD-1 and DPOS repertoires, and the lowest diversity was found in the TIGIT repertoires. Between subsets, repertoires were largely private, with fewer than 8% of TRB clonotypes shared at M1, and the highest sharing was seen between DPOS and TIGIT. Experiments were generally performed without replicates because of limited material.

This clonotype qualifies as large (0.1 to 1%). Its antigen remains undetermined. The record has no base qualities; no much larger clone is one base away. TCRdb lists the instrument as NextSeq 500. Starting from 15 ng of total RNA, TCR libraries were made with the QIAseq Immune Repertoire RNA Library Kit, Human TCR Panel. Sequencing of the TCR libraries was done on an Illumina NextSeq with a Mid Output V2 kit and asymmetric 261x41 paired-end reads. Each TCR library was diluted to around 4 nM, after which the TCR libraries were pooled, denatured and loaded at 1.0 pM. As for the original processing: The QIAGEN GeneGlobe Data Analysis Center was used to process TCR FASTQ files, and downstream analysis was done in R 3.5.2. Clonality was calculated as one minus Shannon entropy normalized by the log of the number of unique productive sequences. Within each subset, Fisher exact tests at 5% FDR identified TRA or TRB clonotypes differing in abundance between baseline and M1. Differentially abundant clonotypes were categorized as emerging, expanding, contracting or non-expanding/contracting. Repertoire overlap between patients was measured with Morisita's overlap index. The public reads were run again by TCRdb, first through fastp at Q25 and then through MiXCR, and only productive beta chains were kept. Each CDR3 protein gets just one entry, which takes the most common genes and DNA from the rows behind it. TCRdb assigned the V and J calls; the authors' analysis was not used. Here the sample has roughly 1,000 distinct CDR3 sequences; under 8.5% occur a single time. The ten biggest clones cover about 4.9% of the sample.

V lost 2 bases and J lost 5 bases; the stretch between them is 13 bases long. The CDR3 numbers 14 residues from cysteine through phenylalanine. Only the CDR3 part of the read is kept: 42 bases, read in frame from the first base. Looking up the germline V gene yields CDR1 MGHDK and CDR2 SYGVNS. A BD FACSAria II cell sorter was used to sort four subsets, defined by PD-1 and/or TIGIT, from live CD3+CD8+TCRalphabeta+ cells. To characterize relevance to anti-PD-1 therapy response, circulating CD8 T cells were sorted into four subsets based on PD-1 and TIGIT expression. For every sorted CD8 T-cell subset, sequencing covered both the TCR alpha and the TCR beta chains. Peripheral blood was collected before the first anti-PD-1 injection, after two injections and after four injections. PBMCs were immediately isolated by Ficoll gradient centrifugation. Until use, PBMCs were kept cryopreserved in liquid nitrogen in RPMI containing approximately 21% FCS and approximately 11% DMSO. Thawed PBMCs were stained with a viability dye and antibodies against CD3, CD8alpha, TCRalphabeta, PD-1 and TIGIT. Total RNA was extracted with the RNeasy Kit, and every sample reached a RIN above 7.

The sample here was CD8+ T cells from PBMCs, taken at baseline or after one month of anti-PD-1 therapy (not recorded which). The rearrangement joined TRBV25-1 to TRBJ2-7; the D gene cannot be resolved reliably. This receptor was obtained from a human donor with melanoma. The CDR3 region reads CASSEVVSGNEQYF. The bases are TGTGCCAGCAGTGAAGTAGTGTCAGGAAACGAGCAGTACTTC.